The rows below give T cell receptor beta chains drawn from one sample of a study of T cells in Graves' hyperthyroidism and ophthalmopathy. MiXCR, run by TCRdb on the multiplex PCR reads, gives a single entry per CDR3 protein. The sample gives 500,000 to 600,000 distinct CDR3 sequences, roughly 21% of which show up once; about 50% is in the top ten. The sequenced material came from blood. All receptors derive from a man aged 35 to 55 with Graves' ophthalmopathy. CDR3s include the opening cysteine and the closing phenylalanine or tryptophan. The order of the fields is D gene, clone size, J gene, V gene, CDR3 DNA, CDR3 protein. The D gene is left open where the match is weak. Clone size is shown for a subset of rows, as once, few, many or a class of expanded clone.

D gene: .
clone size: few
J gene: TRBJ1-2
V gene: TRBV6-1
CDR3 DNA: TGTGCCAGCAGTGAAGCAGACAGGCATGGCTACACCTTC
CDR3 protein: CASSEADRHGYTF

D gene: TRBD2
clone size: .
J gene: TRBJ2-1
V gene: TRBV6-1
CDR3 DNA: TGTGCCAGCACCTATCGGCGGGGGGGCAGAGGTGAGCAGTTCTTC
CDR3 protein: CASTYRRGGRGEQFF

D gene: TRBD1
clone size: .
J gene: TRBJ1-2
V gene: TRBV27
CDR3 DNA: TGTGCCACGGAGGGAGGGGGCGGCTACACCTTC
CDR3 protein: CATEGGGGYTF

D gene: .
clone size: few
J gene: TRBJ1-3
V gene: TRBV20-1
CDR3 DNA: TGCAGTGCTAGAGATCTGGGGGGACCGGTGGACACCATATATTTT
CDR3 protein: CSARDLGGPVDTIYF

D gene: .
clone size: .
J gene: TRBJ2-2
V gene: TRBV19
CDR3 DNA: TGTGCCAGTAGTGCACAGTGGGCCGGGGAGCTGTTTTTT
CDR3 protein: CASSAQWAGELFF

D gene: .
clone size: many
J gene: TRBJ1-1
V gene: TRBV6-1
CDR3 DNA: TGTGCCAGCTTAAGGGTAGTGTCCACTGAAGCTTTCTTT
CDR3 protein: CASLRVVSTEAFF

D gene: .
clone size: .
J gene: TRBJ1-1
V gene: TRBV5-6
CDR3 DNA: TGTGCCAGCAGTTCGACGGGTTACACTGAAGCTTTCTTT
CDR3 protein: CASSSTGYTEAFF

D gene: .
clone size: .
J gene: TRBJ1-2
V gene: TRBV10-3
CDR3 DNA: TGTGCCATCAGTGAGTCCCCAGGCACTGACTATGGCTACACCTTC
CDR3 protein: CAISESPGTDYGYTF

D gene: .
clone size: .
J gene: TRBJ2-7
V gene: TRBV6-1
CDR3 DNA: TGTGCCAGCAGCCCCGCCCACGCTGCCGGGACCTACGAGCAGTACTTC
CDR3 protein: CASSPAHAAGTYEQYF

D gene: .
clone size: many
J gene: TRBJ2-3
V gene: TRBV3-1
CDR3 DNA: TGTGCCAGCAGCCCCCTAGGGGGAGATACGCAGTATTTT
CDR3 protein: CASSPLGGDTQYF

D gene: .
clone size: few
J gene: TRBJ2-7
V gene: TRBV9
CDR3 DNA: TGTGCCAGCAGCGTAGGGGCAATAAGCTCCTACGAGCAGTACTTC
CDR3 protein: CASSVGAISSYEQYF

D gene: TRBD1
clone size: .
J gene: TRBJ1-1
V gene: TRBV6-5
CDR3 DNA: TGTGCCAGCAGTTATCAGGGGGAGCTGAACACTGAAGCTTTCTTT
CDR3 protein: CASSYQGELNTEAFF

D gene: TRBD1
clone size: .
J gene: TRBJ1-1
V gene: TRBV3-1
CDR3 DNA: TGTGCCAGCTCCAGGGGGCCTAATTTGAACACTGAAGCTTTCTTT
CDR3 protein: CASSRGPNLNTEAFF

D gene: TRBD2
clone size: once
J gene: TRBJ2-1
V gene: TRBV20-1
CDR3 DNA: TGCAGGGCCGTGGGACTAGCGGGGGACGGTGAGCAGTTCTTC
CDR3 protein: CRAVGLAGDGEQFF

D gene: .
clone size: .
J gene: TRBJ2-7
V gene: TRBV4-1
CDR3 DNA: TGCGCCAGCAGCTACACACACCCGGCTGACTACGAGCAGTACTTC
CDR3 protein: CASSYTHPADYEQYF

D gene: .
clone size: few
J gene: TRBJ2-7
V gene: TRBV6-2/TRBV6-3
CDR3 DNA: TGTGCCAGCAGTTACTCAGGACGTTACAACTCCTACGAGCAGTACTTC
CDR3 protein: CASSYSGRYNSYEQYF

D gene: .
clone size: .
J gene: TRBJ1-6
V gene: TRBV28
CDR3 DNA: TGTGCCAGCAGTCCGACCCGACAGAGACCCCTCCACTTT
CDR3 protein: CASSPTRQRPLHF

D gene: .
clone size: .
J gene: TRBJ1-4
V gene: TRBV9
CDR3 DNA: TGTGCCAGCAGCCCATCAGCAACAACTAATGAAAAACTGTTTTTT
CDR3 protein: CASSPSATTNEKLFF

D gene: .
clone size: .
J gene: TRBJ1-1
V gene: TRBV27
CDR3 DNA: TGTGCCAGCAGTTTGGGGCCCGGGGGGGAAGCTTTCTTT
CDR3 protein: CASSLGPGGEAFF

D gene: .
clone size: .
J gene: TRBJ2-2
V gene: TRBV19
CDR3 DNA: TGTGCCAGTAGTATGCTGTCTGGGCCCGGGGAGCTGTTTTTT
CDR3 protein: CASSMLSGPGELFF

D gene: .
clone size: many
J gene: TRBJ1-3
V gene: TRBV2
CDR3 DNA: TGTGCCAGCAAGACCGGTAGCTCTGGAAACACCATATATTTT
CDR3 protein: CASKTGSSGNTIYF

D gene: TRBD2
clone size: many
J gene: TRBJ2-7
V gene: TRBV27
CDR3 DNA: TGTGCCAGCAGTCCGATCGGCGGGGGGGCACACGAGCAGTACTTC
CDR3 protein: CASSPIGGGAHEQYF

D gene: .
clone size: many
J gene: TRBJ2-7
V gene: TRBV12-3/TRBV12-4
CDR3 DNA: TGTGCCAGCGGCAGGCTAGTCGGCCCCTACGAGCAGTACTTC
CDR3 protein: CASGRLVGPYEQYF

D gene: TRBD1
clone size: few
J gene: TRBJ2-1
V gene: TRBV10-3
CDR3 DNA: TGTGCCATCAGTACAGGGGCACTGGCGAATGAGCAGTTCTTC
CDR3 protein: CAISTGALANEQFF